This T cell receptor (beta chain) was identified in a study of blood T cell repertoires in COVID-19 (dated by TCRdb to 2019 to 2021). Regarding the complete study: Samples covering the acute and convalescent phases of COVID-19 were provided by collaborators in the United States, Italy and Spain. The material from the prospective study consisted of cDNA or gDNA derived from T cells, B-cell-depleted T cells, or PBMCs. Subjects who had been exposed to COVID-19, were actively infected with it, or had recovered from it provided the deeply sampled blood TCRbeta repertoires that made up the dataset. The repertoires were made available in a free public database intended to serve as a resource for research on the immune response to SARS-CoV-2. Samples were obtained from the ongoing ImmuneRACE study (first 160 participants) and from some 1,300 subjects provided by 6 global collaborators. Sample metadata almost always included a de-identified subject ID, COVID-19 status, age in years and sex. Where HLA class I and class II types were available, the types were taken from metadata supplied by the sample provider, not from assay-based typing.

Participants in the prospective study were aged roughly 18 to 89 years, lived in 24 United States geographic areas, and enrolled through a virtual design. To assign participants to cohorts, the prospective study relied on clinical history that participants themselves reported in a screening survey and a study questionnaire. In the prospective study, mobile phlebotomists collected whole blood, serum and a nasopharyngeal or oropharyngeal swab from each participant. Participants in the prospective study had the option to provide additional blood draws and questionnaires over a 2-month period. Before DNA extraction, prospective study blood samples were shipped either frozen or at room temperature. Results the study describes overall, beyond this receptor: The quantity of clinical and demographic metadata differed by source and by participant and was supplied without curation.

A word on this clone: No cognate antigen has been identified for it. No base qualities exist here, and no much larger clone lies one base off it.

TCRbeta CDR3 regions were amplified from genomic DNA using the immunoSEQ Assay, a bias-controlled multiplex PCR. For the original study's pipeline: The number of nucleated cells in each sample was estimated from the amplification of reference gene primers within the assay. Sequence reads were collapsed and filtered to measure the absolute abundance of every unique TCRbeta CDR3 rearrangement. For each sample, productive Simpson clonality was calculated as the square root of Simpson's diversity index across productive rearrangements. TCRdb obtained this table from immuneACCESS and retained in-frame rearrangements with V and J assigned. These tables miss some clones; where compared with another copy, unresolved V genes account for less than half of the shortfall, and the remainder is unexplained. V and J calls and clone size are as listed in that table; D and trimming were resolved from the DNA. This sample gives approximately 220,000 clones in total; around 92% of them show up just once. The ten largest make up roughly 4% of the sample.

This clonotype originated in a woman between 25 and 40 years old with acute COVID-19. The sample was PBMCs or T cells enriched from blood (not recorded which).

CDR3 loop: CASSLRDTGANVLTF. The sequence in DNA is TGTGCCAGCAGCCTTAGGGACACAGGGGCCAACGTCCTGACTTTC. The chain joins TRBV9 to TRBJ2-6; the D gene is perhaps TRBD1, on 6 matching bases. The germline V gene supplies CDR1 SGDLS and CDR2 YYNGEE. The V end loses 4 bases and the J end loses 4 bases, and a stretch of 12 bases separates them. Measured from the cysteine to the phenylalanine, the CDR3 is 15 residues long. Only the CDR3 portion is preserved as DNA: 45 bases, with reading frame beginning at the first base.